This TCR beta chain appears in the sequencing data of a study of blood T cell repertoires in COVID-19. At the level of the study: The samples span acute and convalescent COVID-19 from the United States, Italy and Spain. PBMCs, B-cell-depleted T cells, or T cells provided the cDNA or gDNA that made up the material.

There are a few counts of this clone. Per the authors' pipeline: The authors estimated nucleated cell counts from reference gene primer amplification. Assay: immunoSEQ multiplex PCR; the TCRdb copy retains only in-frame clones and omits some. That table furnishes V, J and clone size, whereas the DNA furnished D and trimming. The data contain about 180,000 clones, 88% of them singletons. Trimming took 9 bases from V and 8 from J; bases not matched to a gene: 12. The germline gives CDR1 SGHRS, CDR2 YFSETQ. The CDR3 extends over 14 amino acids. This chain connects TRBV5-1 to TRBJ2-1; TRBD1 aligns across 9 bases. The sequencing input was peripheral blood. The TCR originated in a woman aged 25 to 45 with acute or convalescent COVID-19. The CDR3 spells CATTPGQGLDEQFF. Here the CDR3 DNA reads TGCGCCACCACCCCGGGACAGGGCCTCGATGAGCAGTTCTTC.